Listed below are T cell receptor beta chains from one sample, sequenced in a study of PD-1 blockade in mismatch repair-deficient tumors. Some clones are missing from TCRdb's copy, which holds only in-frame ones; the method was immunoSEQ multiplex PCR. The sample lists some 50,000 clones; around three quarters were seen once. Sequencing was performed on PBMCs, taken before pembrolizumab treatment. The source is an adult with mismatch repair-deficient cancer. Both conserved end residues are part of each CDR3. D genes are given only for firm matches. Not every row has a clone size; where given, it reads once, few, many or a size class.

>-|TRBV30|-|TRBJ1-2
TGTGCCTGGAGTGTACCCCCAGGTCCCTACACCTTC
CAWSVPPGPYTF
>-|TRBV14|-|TRBJ2-7
TGTGCCAGCAGCCTCTACGGATACGAGCAGTACTTC
CASSLYGYEQYF
>-|TRBV4-2|-|TRBJ2-7
TGTGCCAGCAGCCAAGATCCGGACAGCTCCTACGAGCAGTACTTC
CASSQDPDSSYEQYF
>few|TRBV7-3|-|TRBJ2-1
TGTGCCAGCAGAGATAGCGGAGGCAATGAGCAGTTCTTC
CASRDSGGNEQFF
>once|TRBV9|-|TRBJ2-5
TGTGCCAGCAGCGTAGGGGGAGGGGGGGATCAAGAGACCCAGTACTTC
CASSVGGGGDQETQYF
>once|TRBV7-3|TRBD2|TRBJ2-1
TGTGCCAGCAGCTTTAGCGGGAGCTCCTACAATGAGCAGTTCTTC
CASSFSGSSYNEQFF
>-|TRBV5-8|-|TRBJ1-2
TGTGCCAGCAGCCGAGGCGGGAACTATGGCTACACCTTC
CASSRGGNYGYTF
>once|TRBV2|-|TRBJ2-1
TGTGCCAGCAGCATGGACCGGGGCCGCAATGAGCAGTTCTTC
CASSMDRGRNEQFF
>-|TRBV4-3|TRBD2|TRBJ2-3
TGCGCCAGCAGCCAAGAGGTAGCGGGAGGGGCAGATACGCAGTATTTT
CASSQEVAGGADTQYF
>-|TRBV5-1|-|TRBJ1-5
TGCGCCAGCAGCAGAGACAACTTTAGCAATCAGCCCCAGCATTTT
CASSRDNFSNQPQHF
>-|TRBV5-6|-|TRBJ1-1
TGTGCCAGCAGCACCGACAGCACTGAAGCTTTCTTT
CASSTDSTEAFF
>-|TRBV6-5|-|TRBJ2-7
TGTGCCAGCAGTTACCCCGGACAGTCAGGGCAGTACTTC
CASSYPGQSGQYF
>-|TRBV7-8|TRBD1|TRBJ2-7
TGTGCCAGCAGCGCCCGGGAAGGGGGCGGGGAGCAGTACTTC
CASSAREGGGEQYF
>-|TRBV4-2|-|TRBJ1-5
TGTGCCAGCAGCCAAGATCAACTTCAGCCCCAGCATTTT
CASSQDQLQPQHF
>few|TRBV7-2|-|TRBJ2-7
TGTGCCAGCAGCCCCGGGACTTTCTCCTACGAGCAGTACTTC
CASSPGTFSYEQYF
>few|TRBV10-2|-|TRBJ2-5
TGCGCCAGCAGTCGAGCAAGACGGGAAGAGACCCAGTACTTC
CASSRARREETQYF
>-|TRBV5-1|-|TRBJ1-2
TGCGCCAGCAGCTTGGAGGGGTCTCGGGCCGGCTACACCTTC
CASSLEGSRAGYTF
>-|TRBV7-2|-|TRBJ2-1
TGTGCCAGCAGCTTAGGGAGCGGGTCAAATGAGCAGTTCTTC
CASSLGSGSNEQFF
>-|TRBV20-1|-|TRBJ1-1
TGCAGTGCTAGCGGCGGGACTGAAGCTTTCTTT
CSASGGTEAFF
>-|TRBV9|-|TRBJ1-1
TGTGCCAGCAGCGCGGACAGCGGGAACACTGAAGCTTTCTTT
CASSADSGNTEAFF
>-|TRBV19|TRBD2|TRBJ2-3
TGTGCCAGTAGTATCCTTTCCACCGGGGGGGGGACAGATACGCAGTATTTT
CASSILSTGGGTDTQYF
>-|TRBV12-5|TRBD2|TRBJ2-7
TGTGCTAGTGGTTTCGGACTAGGGTCCTACGAGCAGTACTTC
CASGFGLGSYEQYF